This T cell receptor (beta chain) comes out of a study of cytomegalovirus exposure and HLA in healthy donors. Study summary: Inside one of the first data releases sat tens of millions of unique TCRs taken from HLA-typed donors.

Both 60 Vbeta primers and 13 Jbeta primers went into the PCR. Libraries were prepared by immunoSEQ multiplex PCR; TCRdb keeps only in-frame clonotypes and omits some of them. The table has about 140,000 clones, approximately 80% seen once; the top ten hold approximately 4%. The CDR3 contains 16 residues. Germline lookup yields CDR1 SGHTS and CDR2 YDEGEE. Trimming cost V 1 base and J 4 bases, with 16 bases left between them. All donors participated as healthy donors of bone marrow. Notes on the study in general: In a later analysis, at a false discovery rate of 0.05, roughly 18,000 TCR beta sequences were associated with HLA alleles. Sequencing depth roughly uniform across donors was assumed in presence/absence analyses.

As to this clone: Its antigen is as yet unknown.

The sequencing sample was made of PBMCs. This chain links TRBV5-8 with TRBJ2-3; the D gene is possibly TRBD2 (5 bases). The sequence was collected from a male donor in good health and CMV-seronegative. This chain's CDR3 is CASSLLRGGYADTQYF. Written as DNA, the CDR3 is TGTGCCAGCAGCTTGCTCCGGGGTGGTTACGCAGATACGCAGTATTTT.